The entry below gives a single T cell receptor (beta chain) sequence along with its context. This specimen belongs to a study of blood T cell repertoires in COVID-19. Study members were between roughly 18 and 100 years old and lived in 20 to 30 US regions. The recovered donors of Cohort 3 showed two negative PCRs, clearance, or symptom resolution. As originally analysed: Reference gene primer amplification gave estimated nucleated cell counts. Assay: immunoSEQ multiplex PCR; the TCRdb copy retains only in-frame clones and omits some. The V and J calls and clone size were taken over from that table, and D and trimming were inferred from the DNA. The top ten clones hold approximately 5.3% of a sample with 250,000 to 350,000 clones, around 87% of them seen once. The CDR3 covers 15 residues. Per germline, CDR1 KGHSH and CDR2 LQKENI. Losses at the gene ends were 5 bases for V and 7 bases for J; bases not matched to a gene: 13.

Sequenced sample: PBMCs or T cells enriched from blood (not recorded which). This clonotype was sampled from a woman aged 25 to 39 who had recovered from COVID-19. The gene calls are TRBV18 and TRBJ1-2; 7 bases align to TRBD1. CDR3 region: CASSATRNRGLGYTF. As DNA, the CDR3 is TGTGCCAGCTCAGCAACAAGGAATAGGGGGCTTGGCTACACCTTC.